This TCR beta chain appears in the sequencing data of a study of control samples from healthy donors and cancer patients. The ends were cut back, 1 base at V and 8 bases at J, with 18 bases in the middle. This CDR3 spans 16 amino acids. The germline gives CDR1 MNHNS, CDR2 SASEGT. This clone has a single count. Sequenced by immunoSEQ multiplex PCR; TCRdb stores in-frame clones only, minus some. In the table there are 400,000 to 500,000 clones, 90% of which are singletons. Material for sequencing was PBMCs. This sequence joins TRBV6-1 and TRBJ1-3, with D maybe TRBD1 (5 bases). This sequence originates from a man between 35 and 55 years old with head and neck cancer. For the CDR3, the DNA is TGTGCCAGCAGTGAAGGCACGACAGCGATTGTGGACACCATATATTTT. Its translation: CASSEGTTAIVDTIYF.